The rows below give T cell receptor beta chains drawn from one sample of a study of blood T cell repertoires in COVID-19. Clones were read by immunoSEQ multiplex PCR, and TCRdb kept only the in-frame ones, dropping some. Of more than 200,000 clones listed, 75% to 85% were seen once; the top ten hold nearly 7.5%. Material: PBMCs or T cells enriched from blood (not recorded which). The receptor source for this set is a woman aged 40 to 49 with acute COVID-19. The CDR3 runs from the conserved cysteine through the conserved F or W. D genes are given only for firm matches. For some rows the clone size is stated as once, few or many, or as a class when expanded; others skip it.

d_call: .; j_call: TRBJ2-5; v_call: TRBV7-2; clone_size: .; cdr3_nt: TGTGCCAGCAGCTTATCAGGGTTAGAGACCCAGTACTTC; cdr3_aa: CASSLSGLETQYF
d_call: TRBD1; j_call: TRBJ2-7; v_call: TRBV14; clone_size: .; cdr3_nt: TGTGCCAGCAGCCGGGACAGGGAGAGCGAGCAGTACTTC; cdr3_aa: CASSRDRESEQYF
d_call: .; j_call: TRBJ2-1; v_call: TRBV5-1; clone_size: .; cdr3_nt: TGCGCCAGCAGTGGGCAGGAGGATATTGGTGAGCAGTTCTTC; cdr3_aa: CASSGQEDIGEQFF
d_call: .; j_call: TRBJ1-2; v_call: TRBV19; clone_size: .; cdr3_nt: TGTGCCAGTAGTCGAGAGCGGGGGCGCGGCTACACCTTC; cdr3_aa: CASSRERGRGYTF
d_call: TRBD1; j_call: TRBJ2-7; v_call: TRBV7-9; clone_size: .; cdr3_nt: TGTGCCAGCAGTTGGGACAGCTACGAGCAGTACTTC; cdr3_aa: CASSWDSYEQYF
d_call: TRBD1; j_call: TRBJ1-2; v_call: TRBV30; clone_size: few; cdr3_nt: TGTGCCTGGAGAAGTGACAGGGGGGTCTATGGCTACACCTTC; cdr3_aa: CAWRSDRGVYGYTF
d_call: .; j_call: TRBJ1-3; v_call: TRBV2; clone_size: few; cdr3_nt: TGTGCCACCGGAATCCAGGCCACACCTGGAAACACCATATATTTT; cdr3_aa: CATGIQATPGNTIYF
d_call: TRBD1; j_call: TRBJ1-5; v_call: TRBV6-5; clone_size: few; cdr3_nt: TGTGCCAGCAGTCCCGGGACAGGACCGCGGCATTTT; cdr3_aa: CASSPGTGPRHF
d_call: .; j_call: TRBJ2-5; v_call: TRBV5-4; clone_size: .; cdr3_nt: TGTGCCAGCAACGAAGACAGGCCTTACCAAGAGACCCAGTACTTC; cdr3_aa: CASNEDRPYQETQYF
d_call: .; j_call: TRBJ1-1; v_call: TRBV7-9; clone_size: .; cdr3_nt: TGTGCCAGCAGATACAGAACTGGGAACACTGAAGCTTTCTTT; cdr3_aa: CASRYRTGNTEAFF
d_call: .; j_call: TRBJ1-2; v_call: TRBV5-1; clone_size: .; cdr3_nt: TGCGCCAGCAGCTTGGAGCAGGGAAGGAACTATGGCTACACCTTC; cdr3_aa: CASSLEQGRNYGYTF
d_call: TRBD2; j_call: TRBJ2-1; v_call: TRBV7-3; clone_size: .; cdr3_nt: TGTGCCAGCAGCTCAGGACTAGCGGGAGATGAGCAGTTCTTC; cdr3_aa: CASSSGLAGDEQFF
d_call: .; j_call: TRBJ2-5; v_call: TRBV2; clone_size: .; cdr3_nt: TGTGCCACCACCCCCGGAGCTGGCCGAGAGACCCAGTACTTC; cdr3_aa: CATTPGAGRETQYF
d_call: .; j_call: TRBJ1-6; v_call: TRBV5-5; clone_size: .; cdr3_nt: TGTGCCAGCAGCTTGGGGGCGAGCTCCTATAATTCACCCCTCCACTTT; cdr3_aa: CASSLGASSYNSPLHF
d_call: TRBD1; j_call: TRBJ1-3; v_call: TRBV30; clone_size: few; cdr3_nt: TGTGCCTGGAGACAGGACGGGACAGTATATTTT; cdr3_aa: CAWRQDGTVYF
d_call: .; j_call: TRBJ2-7; v_call: TRBV18; clone_size: .; cdr3_nt: TGTGCCAGCTCACAAGCACTTTCATCCGACGAGCAGTACTTC; cdr3_aa: CASSQALSSDEQYF
d_call: TRBD1; j_call: TRBJ1-4; v_call: TRBV7-9; clone_size: .; cdr3_nt: TGTGCCAGCAGCGCAGGACAGGAGAATGAAAAACTGTTTTTT; cdr3_aa: CASSAGQENEKLFF
d_call: TRBD1; j_call: TRBJ2-3; v_call: TRBV28; clone_size: .; cdr3_nt: TGTGCCAGCAGTACTTGGTTACAGGGGGGAAGACTCCGAATGCACACAGATACGCAGTATTTT; cdr3_aa: CASSTWLQGGRLRMHTDTQYF
d_call: .; j_call: TRBJ1-2; v_call: TRBV7-9; clone_size: .; cdr3_nt: TGTGCCAGCAGCTCCGGGGGGGTTGGCTATGGCTACACCTTC; cdr3_aa: CASSSGGVGYGYTF
d_call: .; j_call: TRBJ2-6; v_call: TRBV27; clone_size: few; cdr3_nt: TGTGCCAGCAGATCAGGGGCCAACGTCCTGACTTTC; cdr3_aa: CASRSGANVLTF
d_call: TRBD1; j_call: TRBJ1-1; v_call: TRBV7-8; clone_size: .; cdr3_nt: TGTGCCAGCAACAGGGGAGGCACTGAAGCTTTCTTT; cdr3_aa: CASNRGGTEAFF
d_call: .; j_call: TRBJ1-6; v_call: TRBV2; clone_size: .; cdr3_nt: TGTGCCAGCAGTGAAGGCCGAGCGGGAAATTCACCCCTCCACTTT; cdr3_aa: CASSEGRAGNSPLHF
d_call: TRBD1; j_call: TRBJ2-3; v_call: TRBV6-5; clone_size: .; cdr3_nt: TGTGCCAGCAGTATTGGGGCAGGGGGCATGGATACGCAGTATTTT; cdr3_aa: CASSIGAGGMDTQYF
d_call: .; j_call: TRBJ2-1; v_call: TRBV25-1; clone_size: .; cdr3_nt: TGTGCCAGCAGTGAGGGGGCCCGCAATGAGCAGTTCTTC; cdr3_aa: CASSEGARNEQFF
d_call: .; j_call: TRBJ1-2; v_call: TRBV28; clone_size: .; cdr3_nt: TGTGCCAGCAGTTTATTCGGTGGGGGGGAAAGTCGCTATGGCTACACCTTC; cdr3_aa: CASSLFGGGESRYGYTF
d_call: .; j_call: TRBJ2-5; v_call: TRBV27; clone_size: .; cdr3_nt: TGTGCCAGCAGGTCTTCTTGGGGCGCCTTAATAGAGACCCAGTACTTC; cdr3_aa: CASRSSWGALIETQYF
d_call: .; j_call: TRBJ2-1; v_call: TRBV11-2; clone_size: once; cdr3_nt: TGTGCCAGCAGCTTAGATCGGCTAGTGGAGGATGAGCAGTTCTTC; cdr3_aa: CASSLDRLVEDEQFF
d_call: TRBD1; j_call: TRBJ2-7; v_call: TRBV6-5; clone_size: once; cdr3_nt: TGTGCCAGCAGGGACGACAGGGTTCCCTACGAGCAGTACTTC; cdr3_aa: CASRDDRVPYEQYF
d_call: .; j_call: TRBJ1-5; v_call: TRBV6-5; clone_size: .; cdr3_nt: TGTGCCAGCAGTCCCGAGAGCGGGACCAATCAGCCCCAGCATTTT; cdr3_aa: CASSPESGTNQPQHF
d_call: TRBD1; j_call: TRBJ1-6; v_call: TRBV14; clone_size: .; cdr3_nt: TGTGCCAGCAGCCAAGACAGCGGAGACAGGGGTGCACCCCTCCACTTT; cdr3_aa: CASSQDSGDRGAPLHF
d_call: .; j_call: TRBJ2-2; v_call: TRBV28; clone_size: few; cdr3_nt: TGTGCCAGCAGTTTAATCCCCCAGGCCTACACCGGGGAGCTGTTTTTT; cdr3_aa: CASSLIPQAYTGELFF
d_call: TRBD1; j_call: TRBJ1-2; v_call: TRBV3-1/TRBV3-2; clone_size: once; cdr3_nt: TGTGCCAGCAGCCAAGATACAGGGGCTCTCTCTGGCTACACCTTC; cdr3_aa: CASSQDTGALSGYTF
d_call: TRBD1; j_call: TRBJ1-5; v_call: TRBV3-1/TRBV3-2; clone_size: once; cdr3_nt: TGTGCCAGCAGCCAAGATGGAGGGGGCGAAAGCAATCAGCCCCAGCATTTT; cdr3_aa: CASSQDGGGESNQPQHF
d_call: TRBD1; j_call: TRBJ1-5; v_call: TRBV27; clone_size: .; cdr3_nt: TGTGCCAGCAGCCCGGACAGGGTAAGACAGCCCCAGCATTTT; cdr3_aa: CASSPDRVRQPQHF
d_call: .; j_call: TRBJ1-1; v_call: TRBV20-1; clone_size: .; cdr3_nt: TGCAGTGCTAGTCCCATAGACACTGAAGCTTTCTTT; cdr3_aa: CSASPIDTEAFF
d_call: TRBD1; j_call: TRBJ1-2; v_call: TRBV24-1; clone_size: .; cdr3_nt: TGTGCCACCAGTGATTCGGGGGGACAGGGACCCTATGGCTACACCTTC; cdr3_aa: CATSDSGGQGPYGYTF
d_call: TRBD2; j_call: TRBJ2-2; v_call: TRBV11-2; clone_size: many; cdr3_nt: TGTGCCAGCAGCTCAGGATGGACTAGCGGGACCGGGGAGCTGTTTTTT; cdr3_aa: CASSSGWTSGTGELFF